Listed below are T cell receptor beta chains from one sample, sequenced in a study of CD8+ T cells in alopecia areata. Measured with immunoSEQ multiplex PCR; TCRdb has only the in-frame clones, and not every one. The sample shows roughly 100,000 clones, around 86% of them seen only once. This sample comprised CD8+ T cells sorted from blood, obtained at roughly week 30, from a patient treated with tofacitinib. Receptors originate from a human donor with alopecia areata. Each CDR3 is given with its conserved first and last residue. The D gene is left open where the match is weak. Clone size is shown for a subset of rows, as once, few, many or a class of expanded clone.

v_call: TRBV6-1
clone_size: .
j_call: TRBJ2-3
d_call: TRBD1
cdr3_nt: TGTGCCAGCAGTGAAGATATATCGGGACAGGGGTCAGATACGCAGTATTTT
cdr3_aa: CASSEDISGQGSDTQYF

v_call: TRBV7-4
clone_size: .
j_call: TRBJ1-5
d_call: .
cdr3_nt: TGTGCCAGCAGTCCAGATGCAAAGCAGCCCCAGCATTTT
cdr3_aa: CASSPDAKQPQHF

v_call: TRBV15
clone_size: .
j_call: TRBJ2-1
d_call: TRBD1
cdr3_nt: TGTGCCACTCGTCGGGACAGAGCTGACAATGAGCAGTTCTTC
cdr3_aa: CATRRDRADNEQFF

v_call: TRBV27
clone_size: .
j_call: TRBJ2-3
d_call: .
cdr3_nt: TGTGCCAGCAGCTTTGCATTTGACAGGCGCACAGATACGCAGTATTTT
cdr3_aa: CASSFAFDRRTDTQYF

v_call: TRBV28
clone_size: .
j_call: TRBJ2-2
d_call: .
cdr3_nt: TGTGCCAGCAGTTACGGAAGCGGGCAGAACACCGGGGAGCTGTTTTTT
cdr3_aa: CASSYGSGQNTGELFF

v_call: TRBV6-5
clone_size: .
j_call: TRBJ2-7
d_call: TRBD1
cdr3_nt: TGTGCCAGCAGCCCGAGGGGACAGGGGTTACACGAGCAGTACTTC
cdr3_aa: CASSPRGQGLHEQYF

v_call: TRBV7-3
clone_size: .
j_call: TRBJ2-6
d_call: .
cdr3_nt: TGTGCCAGCAGGAGTAGCTCTGGGGCCAACGTCCTGACTTTC
cdr3_aa: CASRSSSGANVLTF

v_call: TRBV27
clone_size: once
j_call: TRBJ2-1
d_call: .
cdr3_nt: TGTGCCGTAGCCGAGGGGGGACCCTCCTACAATGAGCAGTTCTTC
cdr3_aa: CAVAEGGPSYNEQFF

v_call: TRBV15
clone_size: once
j_call: TRBJ1-2
d_call: .
cdr3_nt: TGTGCCACCAGCAGAGACCTAATTCACAGGGCTAAGGATGGCTACACCTTC
cdr3_aa: CATSRDLIHRAKDGYTF

v_call: TRBV7-9
clone_size: medium-sized
j_call: TRBJ2-2
d_call: .
cdr3_nt: TGTGCCAGCAGCCCTCGGATCGGGGAGCTGTTTTTT
cdr3_aa: CASSPRIGELFF

v_call: TRBV7-9
clone_size: .
j_call: TRBJ2-1
d_call: .
cdr3_nt: TGTGCCAGCAGCTTAGGGGCAAGGTATGAGCAGTTCTTC
cdr3_aa: CASSLGARYEQFF

v_call: TRBV23-1
clone_size: .
j_call: TRBJ2-1
d_call: TRBD2
cdr3_nt: TGCGCCAGCAGTCAATGCATAACTAGCGGGAGGTCCTACAATGAGCAGTTCTTC
cdr3_aa: CASSQCITSGRSYNEQFF

v_call: TRBV6-5
clone_size: .
j_call: TRBJ1-1
d_call: .
cdr3_nt: TGTGCCAGCAGTTACTCGCATCGGGAGAACACTGAAGCTTTCTTT
cdr3_aa: CASSYSHRENTEAFF

v_call: TRBV19
clone_size: .
j_call: TRBJ2-7
d_call: .
cdr3_nt: TGTGCCAGTAGCAGGGGAGACGAGCAGTACTTC
cdr3_aa: CASSRGDEQYF

v_call: TRBV29-1
clone_size: .
j_call: TRBJ2-1
d_call: .
cdr3_nt: TGCAGCACATCGGCAGGGCTGCTCTACAATGAGCAGTTCTTC
cdr3_aa: CSTSAGLLYNEQFF

v_call: TRBV7-2
clone_size: .
j_call: TRBJ2-3
d_call: TRBD2
cdr3_nt: TGTGCCAGCAGCTTAGAGCGGGAAGTCGGCACAGATACGCAGTATTTT
cdr3_aa: CASSLEREVGTDTQYF

v_call: TRBV7-7
clone_size: .
j_call: TRBJ2-5
d_call: .
cdr3_nt: TGTGCCAGCAGCTTAGCGCTTGGAGAGACCCAGTACTTC
cdr3_aa: CASSLALGETQYF

v_call: TRBV30
clone_size: .
j_call: TRBJ2-4
d_call: .
cdr3_nt: TGTGCCTGGAGTCCTCGGGGTGTTACGGCCAAAAACATTCAGTACTTC
cdr3_aa: CAWSPRGVTAKNIQYF

v_call: TRBV7-6
clone_size: .
j_call: TRBJ2-7
d_call: TRBD1
cdr3_nt: TGTGCCAGCAGCTTAACACAGGGGGACTACGAGCAGTACTTC
cdr3_aa: CASSLTQGDYEQYF

v_call: TRBV10-2
clone_size: .
j_call: TRBJ2-1
d_call: TRBD2
cdr3_nt: TGCGCCAGCAGTGAAGGGCTAGCGGGAGGCAATGAGCAGTTCTTC
cdr3_aa: CASSEGLAGGNEQFF

v_call: TRBV7-8
clone_size: .
j_call: TRBJ2-1
d_call: TRBD2
cdr3_nt: TGTGCCAGCAGCGACCGAGGTAGCGGGAGGGCCGATATCCACAATGAGCAGTTCTTC
cdr3_aa: CASSDRGSGRADIHNEQFF

v_call: TRBV7-8
clone_size: .
j_call: TRBJ1-4
d_call: .
cdr3_nt: TGTGCCAGCAGCTCACGGACAGCAACTAATGAAAAACTGTTTTTT
cdr3_aa: CASSSRTATNEKLFF